This record covers a single T cell receptor (beta chain). This CDR3 is 15 amino acids long. The V and J ends lost 5 bases and 6 bases, in that order; junction bases with no gene match: 12. CDR1 is MNHEY, CDR2 SMNVEV, per germline (reference sequence). Source study methods: How many nucleated cells were present was estimated from reference gene primer amplification. Assay: immunoSEQ multiplex PCR; the TCRdb copy retains only in-frame clones and omits some. V and J calls and clone size are as listed in that table; D and trimming were resolved from the DNA. The table shows approximately 230,000 clones, with 88% occurring only once. The source of the sample is a study of blood T cell repertoires in COVID-19. Across the study: Samples taken during acute and convalescent COVID-19 were collected in the United States, Italy and Spain. T cells, B-cell-depleted T cells, or PBMCs supplied cDNA or gDNA.

This clonotype was obtained from a man older than 75 with acute or convalescent COVID-19. Specimen: peripheral blood. The chain employs TRBV27 and TRBJ1-2; TRBD1 agrees at 7 bases. The CDR3: CASSPIVRGWNGYTF. As DNA, the CDR3 is TGTGCCAGCAGTCCCATCGTCAGGGGGTGGAATGGCTACACCTTC.